A single T cell receptor beta chain is shown here with its context. The data were taken from a study of cytomegalovirus exposure and HLA in healthy donors. The CDR3 is made up of 16 amino acids. CDR1 is SGHDT and CDR2 is YYEEEE in the germline V gene. V was pared by 0 bases and J by 1 base, with 14 bases between. PCR amplification relied on 60 Vbeta primers (plus 13 Jbeta primers). Using immunoSEQ multiplex PCR, the repertoire was profiled, and TCRdb retains in-frame clones only, with some absent. Of approximately 110,000 clones listed, around two thirds are singletons. The V call is TRBV5-6, the J call TRBJ2-7; maybe TRBD2 (5 bases). This TCR was sampled from a man over 45 in good health and CMV-seropositive. The sequenced sample consisted of PBMCs. The CDR3 sequence is CASSLASGQRSYEQYF. The CDR3, as DNA: TGTGCCAGCAGCTTGGCCAGCGGTCAGCGATCCTACGAGCAGTACTTC.